One sample yielded the 5 T cell receptor beta chains listed below, sequenced in a study of blood T cell repertoires in COVID-19. Assay: immunoSEQ multiplex PCR; the TCRdb copy retains only in-frame clones and omits some. Among roughly 400,000 clones listed, about 89% were seen once. The sequenced sample consisted of peripheral blood. These TCRs come from a woman aged 55-70 years with COVID-19, enrolled during active disease.

The chain employs TRBV21-1 and TRBJ1-1. TRBV21-1 is a pseudogene. This CDR3 is built from 14 residues. The CDR3 coding sequence is TGTGCCAGCAGCAGGCGGCCCGTGAACACTGAAGCTTTCTTT. Residues: CASSRRPVNTEAFF.

This clone was recorded a few times. The chain combines TRBV4-1 with TRBJ1-1; unclear D gene. The CDR3 consists of 15 residues. Germline V gene sequence: CDR1 MGHRA, CDR2 YSYEKL. Trimming cost V 3 bases and J 4 bases, with 15 bases left between them. CDR3 in amino acids: CASSHETVRGTEAFF. The CDR3 DNA reads as TGCGCCAGCAGCCATGAGACGGTGCGGGGCACTGAAGCTTTCTTT.

The chain couples TRBV7-9 to TRBJ2-1; 10 bases agree with TRBD2. The junction had 7 bases not matched to a gene; V was cut back by 1 base and J by 7 bases. CDR1 and CDR2 (germline): SEHNR, FQNEAQ (reference sequence). The CDR3 sequence is 16 residues long. CDR3 bases: TGTGCCAGCAGCTTAGTTCTTCCTAGCGGGGGTAATGAGCAGTTCTTC. Protein sequence: CASSLVLPSGGNEQFF.

The DNA for the CDR3 is TGCAGCGTGCTTAGCGGGGGGGTTTACAATGAGCAGTTCTTC. Translation: CSVLSGGVYNEQFF. This chain connects TRBV29-1 to TRBJ2-1; 11 bases match TRBD2. CDR1 is SQVTM, CDR2 ANQGSEA, per germline. CDR3 length equals 14 residues. Unmatched junction bases numbered 5, after V lost 6 bases and J lost 4 bases.

The V and J genes are TRBV7-9 and TRBJ2-3; 11 positions match TRBD2. The junction had 5 bases not matched to a gene; V was cut back by 1 base and J by 5 bases. There are 16 residues in the CDR3. Germline-derived CDR1 and CDR2 are SEHNR and FQNEAQ (reference sequence). The CDR3 loop reads CASSLVTSGAVDTQYF. The CDR3 nucleotides are TGTGCCAGCAGCTTAGTGACTAGCGGGGCAGTAGATACGCAGTATTTT.